Following are 16 T cell receptor beta chains from one sample sequenced in a study of beta chain features in type 1 diabetes. Expressed TCRB transcripts were sequenced because the entire RNA isolate underwent reverse transcription. Repertoires were generated with immunoSEQ multiplex PCR, while TCRdb's copy carries only in-frame clones and drops some. The table shows around 200,000 clones, with about 13% occurring only once. The sequenced material came from central memory CD4+ T cells from blood. These receptors all come from a woman between 18 and 29 years old in good health.

DNA for the CDR3: TGTGCCAGCCGGGACTTAGCTAACTATGGCTACACCTTC. It encodes CASRDLANYGYTF. The chain links TRBV19 to TRBJ1-2; a weak D match, TRBD1 (5 bases). CDR3 length equals 13 residues. In germline, CDR1 is LNHDA, CDR2 SQIVND (reference sequence). V lost 9 bases, J lost 0 bases, and 11 bases lay in between.

The chain has TRBV5-1 and TRBJ2-7; D call uncertain. Germline-derived CDR1 and CDR2 are SGHRS and YFSETQ. The CDR3 runs to 14 residues. V was pared by 0 bases and J by 2 bases, with 9 bases between. The CDR3 DNA follows: TGCGCCAGCAGCTTGGTGAGCGAGGCCTACGAGCAGTACTTC. Translated: CASSLVSEAYEQYF.

The sample holds one count of this clone. The V call is TRBV27, the J call TRBJ2-1; 8 bases match TRBD2. V dropped 5 bases and J dropped 9; count of bases not matched to a gene: 9. Germline CDR1 and CDR2: MNHEY and SMNVEV (reference sequence). The CDR3 totals 14 residues. CDR3 coding DNA: TGTGCCAGCAGTCCCGGACTAGCTTCGGGTGAGCAGTTCTTC. Its protein is CASSPGLASGEQFF.

The CDR3 nucleotides are TGTGCCAGCAGCTCCTGGGGGGTGAGGGCTTTCTTT. It yields the protein CASSSWGVRAFF. The chain employs TRBV11-2 and TRBJ1-1; weak D call: TRBD1 (5 bases). In germline, CDR1 is SGHAT, CDR2 FQNNGV. This CDR3 is 12 amino acids long. V gave up 4 bases and J gave up 11 bases, with 14 bases separating them.

The gene calls are TRBV4-1 and TRBJ2-1, with TRBD2 identical over 7 bases. This CDR3 has 17 residues. The J segment lost 0 bases and the V segment lost 0 bases, leaving 5 bases of the junction unmatched. Germline V gene lookup returns CDR1 MGHRA and CDR2 YSYEKL. As DNA, the CDR3 is TGCGCCAGCAGCCAAGAGGCTAGCGGTAGCTCCTACAATGAGCAGTTCTTC. Protein: CASSQEASGSSYNEQFF.

This clone was picked up a small number of times. The sample holds other DNA sequences that translate to the same CDR3. V usage is TRBV7-9 and J usage is TRBJ2-7, with a weak D call TRBD2 (6 bases). Trimming cost V 3 bases and J 3 bases, with 6 bases left between them. The CDR3 loop spans 12 amino acids. Germline CDR1 is SEHNR and CDR2 is FQNEAQ (reference sequence). The CDR3 here is CASSFSGYEQYF. For the CDR3, the DNA is TGTGCCAGCAGCTTTAGCGGCTACGAGCAGTACTTC.

This clone was counted between two and nine times. This chain joins TRBV9 and TRBJ1-1; D is possibly TRBD1 (5 bases). Trimming took off 2 bases at V and 1 base at J, with 21 bases between the two ends. Germline V gene sequence: CDR1 SGDLS, CDR2 YYNGEE. The CDR3 is 18 residues long. The CDR3 is CASSVGPLGLTENTEAFF. The CDR3 nucleotides are TGTGCCAGCAGCGTTGGTCCCCTAGGTTTGACAGAGAACACTGAAGCTTTCTTT.

The chain is built from TRBV5-1 and TRBJ1-5; 7 bases are a match to TRBD1. Losses at the gene ends were 0 bases for V and 3 bases for J; bases not matched to a gene: 6. The germline V gene encodes CDR1 SGHRS and CDR2 YFSETQ. The CDR3 covers 16 residues. The CDR3 DNA is TGCGCCAGCAGCTTGGGGTTCACAGGGGCCAATCAGCCCCAGCATTTT. Translation gives CASSLGFTGANQPQHF.

This clone has just a few counts. The chain joins TRBV27 to TRBJ1-1; 7 bases agree with TRBD1. This CDR3 is 16 amino acids long. In germline, CDR1 is MNHEY, CDR2 SMNVEV (reference sequence). The J segment lost 0 bases and the V segment lost 0 bases, leaving 4 bases of the junction unmatched. CDR3 loop: CASSLSPGQVNTEAFF. In nucleotides, the CDR3 is TGTGCCAGCAGTTTATCCCCAGGACAGGTGAACACTGAAGCTTTCTTT.

Here the CDR3 reads CASSLRESGANVLTF. CDR3 bases: TGTGCCAGCAGCCTCAGGGAATCTGGGGCCAACGTCCTGACTTTC. The J gene is TRBJ2-6, the V gene TRBV2; weak D call: TRBD1 (5 bases). V was pared by 6 bases and J by 1 base, with 10 bases between. The CDR3 is made up of 15 amino acids. Germline V CDR1 and CDR2: SNHLY, FYNNEI.

This clone appeared once. V usage is TRBV7-2 and J usage is TRBJ2-7, with D maybe TRBD1 (5 bases). CDR1 SGHTA and CDR2 FQGNSA come from the germline V gene. This CDR3 contains 14 residues. V was pared by 5 bases and J by 5 bases, with 16 bases between. The CDR3 coding sequence is TGTGCCAGCAGCCACCGGACACCTGGAAACGAGCAGTACTTC. Its protein product is CASSHRTPGNEQYF.

V usage is TRBV30 and J usage is TRBJ1-2; TRBD1 might be the D (5 bases). The V gene lost 1 base and the J gene lost 13 bases, with 19 bases spanning the gap. The CDR3 sequence is 13 residues long. The germline CDR1 and CDR2 sequences are GTSNPN and SVGIG (reference sequence). CDR3 sequence reads: CAWSGQFAAAATF. DNA for the CDR3: TGTGCCTGGAGTGGACAGTTCGCTGCTGCTGCCACCTTC. The whole variable domain, remainder taken from reference TRBV30 and TRBJ1-2, is SQTIHQWPATLVQPVGSPLSLECTVEGTSNPNLYWYRQAAGRGLQLLFYSVGIGQISSEVPQNLSASRPQDRQFILSSKKLLLSDSGFYLCAWSGQFAAAATFGSGTRLTVV.

In its sample, this clone was seen a few times. V usage is TRBV18 and J usage is TRBJ1-2, with D possibly matching TRBD1 (5 bases). Germline CDR1 is KGHSH and CDR2 is LQKENI. The germline V and J ends were trimmed by 3 bases and 3 bases, with 14 bases remaining between them. The CDR3 spans 15 residues. Here the CDR3 reads CASSPGGNSYYGYTF. The CDR3, as DNA: TGTGCCAGCTCACCGGGGGGAAACTCCTACTATGGCTACACCTTC.

This clone was counted at least ten times. The chain employs TRBV2 and TRBJ1-4; maybe TRBD1 (6 bases). In germline, CDR1 is SNHLY, CDR2 FYNNEI. This CDR3 is 15 amino acids long. V was trimmed by 6 bases and J by 2 bases, leaving 13 bases between them. The CDR3 DNA follows: TGTGCCAGCAGAGTCCAGGGGACCACTAATGAAAAACTGTTTTTT. Amino acid sequence: CASRVQGTTNEKLFF.

The chain uses TRBV7-2 and TRBJ2-5, with D uncertain. This CDR3 has 13 residues. Trimming shortened V by 4 bases and J by 5 bases, and 11 bases separated the two germline ends. Germline CDR1 SGHTA, CDR2 FQGNSA. DNA for the CDR3: TGTGCCAGCAGCTATGGATCCGGGGAGACCCAGTACTTC. It specifies CASSYGSGETQYF.

This clone was observed a handful of times. The chain carries TRBV30 and TRBJ2-3; 8 positions agree with TRBD2. V shed 0 bases, J shed 2 bases, and the junction held 4 bases outside the gene matches. The CDR3 loop spans 15 amino acids. Germline V lookup: CDR1 GTSNPN, CDR2 SVGIG (reference sequence). CDR3 residues: CAWSVLAGYTDTQYF. DNA for the CDR3: TGTGCCTGGAGTGTCCTAGCGGGTTACACAGATACGCAGTATTTT. The full variable domain, in which reference TRBV30 and TRBJ2-3 provide the parts outside the CDR3, is SQTIHQWPATLVQPVGSPLSLECTVEGTSNPNLYWYRQAAGRGLQLLFYSVGIGQISSEVPQNLSASRPQDRQFILSSKKLLLSDSGFYLCAWSVLAGYTDTQYFGPGTRLTVL.